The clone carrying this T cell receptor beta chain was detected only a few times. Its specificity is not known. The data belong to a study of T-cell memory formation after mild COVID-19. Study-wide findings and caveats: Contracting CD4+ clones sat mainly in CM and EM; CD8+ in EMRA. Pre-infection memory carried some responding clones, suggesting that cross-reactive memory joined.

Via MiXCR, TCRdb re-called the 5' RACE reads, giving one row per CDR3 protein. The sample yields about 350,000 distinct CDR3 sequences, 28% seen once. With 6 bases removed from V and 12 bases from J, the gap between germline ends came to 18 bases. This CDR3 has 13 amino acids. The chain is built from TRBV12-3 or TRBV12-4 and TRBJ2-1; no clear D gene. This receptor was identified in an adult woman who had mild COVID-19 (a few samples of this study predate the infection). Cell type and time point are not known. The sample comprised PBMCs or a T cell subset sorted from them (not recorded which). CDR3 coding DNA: TGTGCCAGCAGCCGCTTAATACCCTATCCGCAGTTCTTC. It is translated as CASSRLIPYPQFF.